This T cell receptor (beta chain) was profiled in a study of cytomegalovirus exposure and HLA in healthy donors. Study-level information: Later analysis reported that the 120 validation repertoires shared the platform of the approximately 670 first-cohort repertoires. Study outcomes and limitations: Three chains tied to CMV proved CMV antigen-specific in vitro. Listed as cytomegalovirus-associated were roughly 180 TCR beta chains. The majority of TCR sequences were rare, yet some public TCRs appeared in many donors.

TCRdb keeps only in-frame clones here, not all; method: immunoSEQ multiplex PCR. The data contain around 230,000 clones, approximately 83% of them seen just once; the ten biggest clones take up less than 1.5%. A word on this clone: The antigen is undetermined.

The source of this sequence is a woman aged 25 to 39 in good health and CMV-seropositive. Sequencing was performed on PBMCs.

In DNA form, the CDR3 reads TGTGCCAGCAGTTTAAACATTTACGAGCAGTACTTC. This encodes CASSLNIYEQYF. The V call is TRBV28, the J call TRBJ2-7; no clear D gene. The V end lost 2 bases, the J end lost 4 bases, and 6 bases lay between the germline ends. The CDR3 has 12 amino acids. In germline, CDR1 is MDHEN, CDR2 SYDVKM.